The 27 T cell receptor beta chains presented below share a single source sample, sequenced in a study of PD-1 and CTLA-4 blockade in melanoma. The method was immunoSEQ multiplex PCR; TCRdb's version includes in-frame clones alone and lacks a portion of them. The sample carries about 16,000 clones, around three quarters recorded once. Sequencing used CD8+ T cells from peripheral blood, obtained from a patient given anti-PD-1 treatment. These receptors all come from a human donor with melanoma.

The chain employs TRBV3-1 (or the pseudogene TRBV3-2) and TRBJ1-6, with 7 bases aligning to TRBD1. Germline V CDR1 and CDR2: LGHDT, YNNKEL (reference sequence). The CDR3 consists of 17 residues. V was clipped by 1 base and J by 1 base; unmatched bases: 4. CDR3 in amino acids: CASSQVGGQSYNSPLHF. The DNA for the CDR3 is TGTGCCAGCAGCCAAGTTGGGGGACAGTCCTATAATTCACCCCTCCACTTT.

This clone was seen only a few times. J is TRBJ1-2 and V is TRBV4-1; 8 bases agree with TRBD1. Germline CDR1 MGHRA, CDR2 YSYEKL. The CDR3 is 15 amino acids. V dropped 5 bases and J dropped 4; count of bases not matched to a gene: 9. The CDR3 is CASSIGQGWGYGYTF. In DNA, the CDR3 is TGCGCCAGCAGCATTGGACAGGGATGGGGCTATGGCTACACCTTC.

In this sample, this clone turned up a few times. The V gene is TRBV19, the J gene TRBJ2-7; 13 bases match TRBD2. The J segment lost 7 bases and the V segment lost 5 bases, leaving 8 bases of the junction unmatched. Germline-derived CDR1 and CDR2 are LNHDA and SQIVND (reference sequence). The CDR3 is 15 residues long. The CDR3 DNA reads TGTGCCAGTAGTCCCGGGACTAGCGGGACCTTGGAGCAGTACTTC. Translating gives CASSPGTSGTLEQYF. The full variable domain, rest sourced from reference TRBV19 and TRBJ2-7, is DGGITQSPKYLFRKEGQNVTLSCEQNLNHDAMYWYRQDPGQGLRLIYYSQIVNDFQKGDIAEGYSVSREKKESFPLTVTSAQKNPTAFYLCASSPGTSGTLEQYFGPGTRLTVT.

This clone is medium-sized in the sample. This chain joins TRBV7-9 and TRBJ2-2; no reliable D call. V was trimmed by 5 bases and J by 4 bases, leaving 17 bases between them. The CDR3 has 16 residues. Germline values: CDR1 SEHNR, CDR2 FQNEAQ (reference sequence). The CDR3 region has the DNA TGTGCCAGCAGCCCCCCTAAACAGTACATCACCGGGGAGCTGTTTTTT. It translates to CASSPPKQYITGELFF.

The chain's CDR3 is CASSPTGQAEAFF. In DNA, the CDR3 is TGTGCCAGCAGCCCTACGGGACAGGCAGAAGCTTTCTTT. This rearrangement joins TRBV28 to TRBJ1-1, with 8 positions matching TRBD1. The CDR3 is 13 residues long. Germline V gene data show CDR1 as MDHEN and CDR2 as SYDVKM. J was trimmed by 8 bases and V by 6 bases; bases with no gene match: 8.

The chain links TRBV9 to TRBJ2-7, with 7 bases aligning to TRBD2. The V and J ends lost 1 base and 1 base, in that order; junction bases with no gene match: 11. The CDR3 totals 17 residues. Per germline, CDR1 SGDLS and CDR2 YYNGEE. CDR3 DNA sequence: TGTGCCAGCAGCGTATCAGTTGAGACGGGAGGTTCCTACGAGCAGTACTTC. Translation: CASSVSVETGGSYEQYF. Drawing the rest from reference TRBV9 and TRBJ2-7, the complete variable domain is DSGVTQTPKHLITATGQRVTLRCSPRSGDLSVYWYQQSLDQGLQFLIQYYNGEERAKGNILERFSAQQFPDLHSELNLSSLELGDSALYFCASSVSVETGGSYEQYFGPGTRLTVT.

V and J are TRBV10-3 and TRBJ2-3; D not certain. The V gene's germline CDR1 is ENHRY and CDR2 SYGVKD. This CDR3 comprises 14 residues. V lost 4 bases and J 5 bases, leaving 13 bases between the germline ends. The chain's CDR3 is CAISGSAFGDTQYF. CDR3 nucleotides: TGTGCCATCAGTGGATCAGCTTTCGGAGATACGCAGTATTTT.

The chain links TRBV6-4 to TRBJ1-5; D is undetermined. The germline V gene has CDR1 MRHNA and CDR2 SNTAGT. V was pared by 6 bases and J by 4 bases, with 10 bases between. CDR3 length: 13 amino acids. The CDR3 DNA reads as TGTGCCAGCAGCCACACGGGGAATCAGCCCCAGCATTTT. Protein: CASSHTGNQPQHF.

Only a few counts were recorded for this clone. This rearrangement joins TRBV7-8 to TRBJ2-2; D might be TRBD1 (5 bases). This CDR3 has 12 amino acids. Trimming took off 11 bases at V and 5 bases at J, with 12 bases between the two ends. Germline values: CDR1 SGHVS, CDR2 FQNEAQ. CDR3 bases: TGTGCCCTCAGGGTGGGGACCGGGGAGCTGTTTTTT. Translating gives CALRVGTGELFF.

V and J are TRBV19 and TRBJ2-7; the D gene is possibly TRBD2 (5 bases). The germline V gene encodes CDR1 LNHDA and CDR2 SQIVND (reference sequence). The CDR3 consists of 15 residues. V was cut by 3 bases and J by 1 base, with 13 bases left in between. The CDR3 sequence: CASSIYASPSYEQYF. For the CDR3, the DNA is TGTGCCAGTAGTATTTACGCTAGCCCATCCTACGAGCAGTACTTC.

This clone was recorded only once. The V call is TRBV29-1, the J call TRBJ2-7; D not resolved. This CDR3 spans 12 amino acids. From germline, CDR1 is SQVTM and CDR2 ANQGSEA. The germline V and J ends were trimmed by 4 bases and 0 bases, with 7 bases remaining between them. This CDR3 reads CSVAVSSYEQYF. The CDR3 DNA follows: TGCAGCGTTGCGGTTAGCTCCTACGAGCAGTACTTC.

This chain links TRBV27 with TRBJ2-2; D is undetermined. Germline lookup yields CDR1 MNHEY and CDR2 SMNVEV (reference sequence). Deletions cut 6 bases from V and 7 bases from J, with 6 bases between. The CDR3 sequence is 11 residues long. CDR3 protein: CASSMGGELFF. The CDR3 DNA follows: TGTGCCAGCAGCATGGGCGGGGAGCTGTTTTTT.

The chain carries TRBV19 and TRBJ2-7, with D possibly TRBD2 on 5 matching bases. The CDR3 is 14 residues long. From germline, CDR1 is LNHDA and CDR2 SQIVND (reference sequence). V lost 5 bases and J lost 6, with 17 bases in between. This CDR3 reads CASSPGVAPGEQYF. In DNA form, the CDR3 reads TGTGCCAGTAGTCCCGGGGTTGCGCCTGGCGAGCAGTACTTC. Complete variable domain (other parts from reference TRBV19 and TRBJ2-7): DGGITQSPKYLFRKEGQNVTLSCEQNLNHDAMYWYRQDPGQGLRLIYYSQIVNDFQKGDIAEGYSVSREKKESFPLTVTSAQKNPTAFYLCASSPGVAPGEQYFGPGTRLTVT.

This clone came up a few times. The chain uses TRBV7-6 and TRBJ1-1; the D gene is possibly TRBD1 (5 bases). Germline assignment: CDR1 SGHVS and CDR2 FNYEAQ. This CDR3 spans 15 amino acids. The germline V and J ends were trimmed by 0 bases and 1 base, with 9 bases remaining between them. The CDR3 nucleotides read TGTGCCAGCAGCTTAGCATACGGGGCGAACACTGAAGCTTTCTTT. Translating it yields CASSLAYGANTEAFF.

V is TRBV11-2 and J is TRBJ2-5; tentatively, D is TRBD2 (6 bases). The V end lost 3 bases, the J end lost 1 base, and 18 bases lay between the germline ends. The length of the CDR3 is 17 residues. CDR1 is SGHAT, CDR2 FQNNGV, per germline. DNA for the CDR3: TGTGCCAGCAGCTTCCCCCCTTGGGGGACTCTCCAAGAGACCCAGTACTTC. Protein product: CASSFPPWGTLQETQYF.

This chain joins TRBV7-8 and TRBJ1-6; possible D gene TRBD1, 6 bases. Trimming removed 5 bases at V and 4 bases at J, with 12 bases between. Germline V CDR1 and CDR2: SGHVS, FQNEAQ. This CDR3 spans 15 amino acids. The CDR3 region is CASSNGRGYNSPLHF. As DNA, the CDR3 is TGTGCCAGCAGCAACGGCAGGGGATATAATTCACCCCTCCACTTT.

V is TRBV19 and J is TRBJ2-3; D ambiguous. Germline values: CDR1 LNHDA, CDR2 SQIVND (reference sequence). Deletions cut 3 bases from V and 6 bases from J, with 7 bases between. The CDR3 extends over 12 amino acids. The DNA of the CDR3 is TGTGCCAGTAGTATGGGTGGGGATACGCAGTATTTT. Its protein is CASSMGGDTQYF.

The rearrangement uses TRBV5-1 and TRBJ2-1, with 9 bases aligning to TRBD2. With 2 bases clipped from V and 6 bases from J, the junction kept 3 bases outside the gene matches. CDR3 length: 14 residues. CDR1 and CDR2 (germline): SGHRS, YFSETQ. CDR3 region: CASSFGTSFNEQFF. For the CDR3, the DNA is TGCGCCAGCAGCTTCGGGACTAGCTTCAATGAGCAGTTCTTC.

The CDR3 reads CSVEDRPGGANEQFF. Written as DNA, the CDR3 is TGCAGCGTTGAAGATAGACCAGGGGGGGCCAATGAGCAGTTCTTC. This chain joins TRBV29-1 and TRBJ2-1; either TRBD1 or TRBD2 may supply D (7 bases each). This CDR3 contains 15 residues. Trimming pared 0 bases from V and 6 bases from J, leaving 15 bases between. Germline V gives CDR1 SQVTM, CDR2 ANQGSEA.

This chain joins TRBV9 and TRBJ2-7; tentative D call: TRBD1 (6 bases). CDR1 and CDR2 from the germline V gene are SGDLS and YYNGEE. The CDR3 consists of 14 residues. Between the trimmed V and J ends, which lost 4 bases and 1 base, there was a span of 12 bases. The CDR3 DNA reads as TGTGCCAGCAGCAACCCAGGACAGTCCTACGAGCAGTACTTC. Amino acid sequence: CASSNPGQSYEQYF.

This clone was recorded only once. The chain combines TRBV6-5 with TRBJ1-1; perhaps TRBD1 as D (6 bases). The germline gives CDR1 MNHEY, CDR2 SVGAGI. CDR3 length equals 12 residues. Trimming took off 0 bases at V and 10 bases at J, with 9 bases between the two ends. This CDR3 reads CASSYSGGLAFF. CDR3 DNA: TGTGCCAGCAGTTACTCAGGGGGGCTAGCTTTCTTT.

V is TRBV19 and J is TRBJ2-7; 7 bases map to TRBD2. The germline V gene has CDR1 LNHDA and CDR2 SQIVND (reference sequence). The ends lost 4 bases at V and 6 bases at J; junction bases unmatched: 3. The CDR3 has 12 amino acids. The CDR3 loop reads CASSSGGTEQYF. The CDR3 nucleotides read TGTGCCAGTAGTAGCGGGGGTACCGAGCAGTACTTC.

The chain carries TRBV7-9 and TRBJ2-7, with 7 bases identical to TRBD1. Germline values: CDR1 SEHNR, CDR2 FQNEAQ (reference sequence). The CDR3 is 14 amino acids. With 2 bases clipped from V and 1 base from J, the junction kept 2 bases outside the gene matches. Here the CDR3 reads CASSLTDRSYEQYF. In nucleotides, the CDR3 is TGTGCCAGCAGCTTAACGGACAGGTCCTACGAGCAGTACTTC. Filled out from reference TRBV7-9 and TRBJ2-7, the complete variable domain reads DTGVSQNPRHKITKRGQNVTFRCDPISEHNRLYWYRQTLGQGPEFLTYFQNEAQLEKSRLLSDRFSAERPKGSFSTLEIQRTEQGDSAMYLCASSLTDRSYEQYFGPGTRLTVT.

The chain couples TRBV4-1 to TRBJ2-5; D is uncertain. The CDR3 is 14 amino acids. Germline values: CDR1 MGHRA, CDR2 YSYEKL. The V and J ends lost 1 base and 2 bases respectively, with 8 bases between them. Written as DNA, the CDR3 is TGCGCCAGCAGCCAAGTTCCAGGACAAGAGACCCAGTACTTC. This sequence encodes CASSQVPGQETQYF.

This chain connects TRBV9 to TRBJ1-2; D possibly corresponds to TRBD1 (6 bases). Trimming stripped 3 bases from V and 8 bases from J, with 14 bases between. The length of the CDR3 is 13 residues. Germline V gives CDR1 SGDLS, CDR2 YYNGEE. The CDR3 sequence is CASSGSGVGGYTF. The DNA for the CDR3 is TGTGCCAGCAGCGGGTCAGGGGTTGGCGGCTACACCTTC. The complete variable domain, with remaining parts taken from reference TRBV9 and TRBJ1-2, reads DSGVTQTPKHLITATGQRVTLRCSPRSGDLSVYWYQQSLDQGLQFLIQYYNGEERAKGNILERFSAQQFPDLHSELNLSSLELGDSALYFCASSGSGVGGYTFGSGTRLTVV.

The chain joins TRBV7-6 to TRBJ1-1, with unresolved D. Trimming cost V 3 bases and J 1 base, with 6 bases left between them. The CDR3 runs 13 residues. Germline CDR1 SGHVS, CDR2 FNYEAQ. CDR3 loop: CASSFGSNTEAFF. CDR3 DNA sequence: TGTGCCAGCAGCTTCGGTTCGAACACTGAAGCTTTCTTT.

Judged by abundance, this clone is medium-sized. The CDR3 nucleotides are TGTGCCAGCAGCCCGGGGAGCTCCTATAATTCACCCCTCCACTTT. Translation: CASSPGSSYNSPLHF. The J gene is TRBJ1-6, the V gene TRBV7-9; D is ambiguous. From germline, CDR1 is SEHNR and CDR2 FQNEAQ (reference sequence). Between the trimmed V and J ends, which lost 5 bases and 0 bases, there was a span of 8 bases. The CDR3 extends over 15 amino acids.